This T cell receptor beta chain was retrieved from a study of identical twins' blood T cells. TCR cDNA libraries were made from RNA using a previously described, modified protocol. Using its own MiXCR run on the 5' RACE reads, TCRdb lists one record per CDR3 protein. The table lists 400,000 or so distinct CDR3 sequences, about 28% of them singletons. Findings and limits, study-wide: Shared CDR3 clonotype counts between two donors mainly tracked the product of their cloneset sizes, twins included. Top TCRbeta clonotypes were shared more with twin than unrelated donors.

This clonotype was counted at least ten times. The antigen is unknown. V lost 1 base and J lost 2; bases outside the gene matches: 2. Germline loops: CDR1 LGHDT, CDR2 YNNKEL (reference sequence). The CDR3 covers 16 residues. The specimen sequenced was PBMCs. This chain joins TRBV3-1 and TRBJ2-1, with 10 bases lining up with TRBD2. This clonotype was sampled from a woman aged 18-49 years in good health. The CDR3 sequence: CASSQAGLAAYNEQFF. CDR3 coding DNA: TGTGCCAGCAGCCAAGCCGGACTAGCGGCCTACAATGAGCAGTTCTTC.